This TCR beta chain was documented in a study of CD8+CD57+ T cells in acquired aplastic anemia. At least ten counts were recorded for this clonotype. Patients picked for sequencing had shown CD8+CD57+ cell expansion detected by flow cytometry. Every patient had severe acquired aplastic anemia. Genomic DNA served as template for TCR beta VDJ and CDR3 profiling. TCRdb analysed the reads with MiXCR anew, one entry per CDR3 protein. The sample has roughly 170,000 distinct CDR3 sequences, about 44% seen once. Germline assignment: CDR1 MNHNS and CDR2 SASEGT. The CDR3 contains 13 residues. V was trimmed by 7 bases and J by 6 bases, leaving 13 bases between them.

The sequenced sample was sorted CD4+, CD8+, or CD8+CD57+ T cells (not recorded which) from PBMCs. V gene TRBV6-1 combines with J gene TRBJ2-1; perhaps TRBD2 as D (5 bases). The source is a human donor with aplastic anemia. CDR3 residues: CASMRAESNEQFF. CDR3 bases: TGTGCCAGCATGAGGGCAGAGTCCAATGAGCAGTTCTTC.